The T cell receptor beta chain under discussion was sequenced for a study of radiotherapy plus CTLA-4 blockade in lung cancer. Across the study: Objective response rate was about 19%; disease control rate, around 30%. Study findings and constraints: After treatment with radiotherapy plus ipilimumab, TCR clones that came from the tumor expanded in blood.

The table came from immunoSEQ multiplex PCR; TCRdb's copy has only in-frame clones and leaves some out. The sample holds about 72,000 clones, roughly 80% seen once. On this clone itself: Its cognate antigen is unknown.

Germline V gene data show CDR1 as LNHDA and CDR2 as SQIVND (reference sequence). V lost 7 bases and J lost 3, with 16 bases in between. CDR3 size: 15 residues. The clonotype was recovered from a human donor with non-small cell lung cancer who had a complete response to radiotherapy plus ipilimumab. V is TRBV19 and J is TRBJ2-4, with D perhaps TRBD1 (5 bases). The sequenced sample was peripheral blood, obtained from a patient treated with radiotherapy plus ipilimumab. CDR3 DNA: TGTGCCAGTAACGAGGACACTCTGGGCAAAAACATTCAGTACTTC. Its translation: CASNEDTLGKNIQYF.